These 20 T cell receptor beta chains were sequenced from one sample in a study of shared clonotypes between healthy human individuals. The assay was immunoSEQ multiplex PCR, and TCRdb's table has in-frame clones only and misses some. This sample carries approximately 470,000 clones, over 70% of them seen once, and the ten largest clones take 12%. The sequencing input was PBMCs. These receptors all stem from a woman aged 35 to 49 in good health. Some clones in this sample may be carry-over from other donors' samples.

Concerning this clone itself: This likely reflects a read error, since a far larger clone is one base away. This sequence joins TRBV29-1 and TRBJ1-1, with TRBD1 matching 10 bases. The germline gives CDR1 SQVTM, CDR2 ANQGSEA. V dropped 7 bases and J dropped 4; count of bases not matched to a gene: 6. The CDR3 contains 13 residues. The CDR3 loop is CSGGQGRGTEAFF. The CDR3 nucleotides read TGCAGCGGGGGACAGGGGAGGGGCACTGAAGCTTTCTTT.

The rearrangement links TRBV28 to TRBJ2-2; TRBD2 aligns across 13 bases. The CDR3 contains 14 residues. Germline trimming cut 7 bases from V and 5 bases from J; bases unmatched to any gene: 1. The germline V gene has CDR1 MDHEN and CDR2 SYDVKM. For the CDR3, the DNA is TGTGCCAGCAAGACTAGCGGGGGGACCGGGGAGCTGTTTTTT. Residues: CASKTSGGTGELFF.

CDR3 protein: CASSAGGWFSGNTIYF. The CDR3 region has the DNA TGTGCCAGCAGTGCCGGGGGATGGTTTTCTGGAAACACCATATATTTT. The chain recombines TRBV2 with TRBJ1-3, with a possible D match to TRBD1 (5 bases). The germline V gene encodes CDR1 SNHLY and CDR2 FYNNEI. This CDR3 region has 16 residues. V gave up 4 bases and J gave up 1 base, with 14 bases separating them. The whole variable domain, filled in from reference TRBV2 and TRBJ1-3, reads EPEVTQTPSHQVTQMGQEVILRCVPISNHLYFYWYRQILGQKVEFLVSFYNNEISEKSEIFDDQFSVERPDGSNFTLKIRSTKLEDSAMYFCASSAGGWFSGNTIYFGEGSWLTVV.

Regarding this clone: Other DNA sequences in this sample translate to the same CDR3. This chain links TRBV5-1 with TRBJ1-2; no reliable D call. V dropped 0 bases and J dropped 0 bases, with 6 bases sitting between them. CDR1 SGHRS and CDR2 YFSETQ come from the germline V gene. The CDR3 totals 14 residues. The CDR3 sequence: CASSLESPNYGYTF. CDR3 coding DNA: TGCGCCAGCAGCTTGGAGTCACCTAACTATGGCTACACCTTC.

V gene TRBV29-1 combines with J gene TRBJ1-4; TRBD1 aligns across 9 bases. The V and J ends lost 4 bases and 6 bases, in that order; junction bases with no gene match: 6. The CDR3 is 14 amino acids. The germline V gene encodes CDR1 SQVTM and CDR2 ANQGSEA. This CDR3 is CSVGTGGAYEKLFF. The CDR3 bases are TGCAGCGTTGGAACAGGGGGCGCTTATGAAAAACTGTTTTTT.

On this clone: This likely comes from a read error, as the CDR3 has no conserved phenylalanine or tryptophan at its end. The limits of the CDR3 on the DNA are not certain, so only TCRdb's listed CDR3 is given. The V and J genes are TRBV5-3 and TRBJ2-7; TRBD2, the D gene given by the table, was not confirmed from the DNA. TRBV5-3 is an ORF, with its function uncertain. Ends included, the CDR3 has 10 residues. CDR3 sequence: CARSFGLGRI.

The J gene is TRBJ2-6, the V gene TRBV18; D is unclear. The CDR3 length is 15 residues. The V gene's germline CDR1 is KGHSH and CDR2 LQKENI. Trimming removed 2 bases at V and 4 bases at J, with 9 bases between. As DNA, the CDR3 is TGTGCCAGCTCACCAGGGGTGACAGGGGCCAACGTCCTGACTTTC. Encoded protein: CASSPGVTGANVLTF.

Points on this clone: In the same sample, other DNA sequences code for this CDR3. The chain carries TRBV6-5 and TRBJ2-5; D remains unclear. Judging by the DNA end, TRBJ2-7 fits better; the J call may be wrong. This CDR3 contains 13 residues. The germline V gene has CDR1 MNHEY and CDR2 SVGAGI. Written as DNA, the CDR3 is TGTGCCAGCAGTTATACGGCGACCTACGAGCAGTACTTC. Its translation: CASSYTATYEQYF.

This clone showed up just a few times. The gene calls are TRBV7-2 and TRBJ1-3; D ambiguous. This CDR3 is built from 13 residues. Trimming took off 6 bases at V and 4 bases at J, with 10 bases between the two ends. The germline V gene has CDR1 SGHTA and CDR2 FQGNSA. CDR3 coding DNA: TGTGCCAGCAGTGAAAGTCCAGGAAACACCATATATTTT. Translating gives CASSESPGNTIYF.

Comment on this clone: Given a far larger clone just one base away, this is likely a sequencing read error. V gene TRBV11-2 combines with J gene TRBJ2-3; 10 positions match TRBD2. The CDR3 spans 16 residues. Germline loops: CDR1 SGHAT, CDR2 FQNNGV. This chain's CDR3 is CASSVLLAGHTDTQCF. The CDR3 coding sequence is TGTGCCAGCAGCGTTCTACTAGCGGGACACACAGATACGCAGTGTTTT.

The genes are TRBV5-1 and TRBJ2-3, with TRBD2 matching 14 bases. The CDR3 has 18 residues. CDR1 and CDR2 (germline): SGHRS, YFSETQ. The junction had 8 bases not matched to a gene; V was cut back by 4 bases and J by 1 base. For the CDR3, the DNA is TGCGCCAGCAGCCCTGGGACTAGCGGGAGTGGCGGCACAGATACGCAGTATTTT. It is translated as CASSPGTSGSGGTDTQYF.

DNA of the CDR3: TGTGCCAGCAGTTCCTTGACTAGCGGGAGTCATAAGCCCCAGTACTTC. It specifies CASSSLTSGSHKPQYF. The chain has TRBV28 and TRBJ2-5, with 12 bases identical to TRBD2. The V gene end was trimmed by 4 bases and the J gene end by 9 bases; junction bases not matched to a gene: 12. In germline, CDR1 is MDHEN, CDR2 SYDVKM. The length of the CDR3 is 16 residues. Combining the CDR3 with reference TRBV28 and TRBJ2-5 gives the whole variable domain DVKVTQSSRYLVKRTGEKVFLECVQDMDHENMFWYRQDPGLGLRLIYFSYDVKMKEKGDIPEGYSVSREKKERFSLILESASTNQTSMYLCASSSLTSGSHKPQYFGPGTRLLVL.

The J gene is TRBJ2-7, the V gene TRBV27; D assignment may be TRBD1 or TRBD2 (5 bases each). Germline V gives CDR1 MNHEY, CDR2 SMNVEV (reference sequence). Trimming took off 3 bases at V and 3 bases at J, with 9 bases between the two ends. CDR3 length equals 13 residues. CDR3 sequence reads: CASSFGTGYEQYF. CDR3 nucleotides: TGTGCCAGCAGTTTCGGGACGGGCTACGAGCAGTACTTC.

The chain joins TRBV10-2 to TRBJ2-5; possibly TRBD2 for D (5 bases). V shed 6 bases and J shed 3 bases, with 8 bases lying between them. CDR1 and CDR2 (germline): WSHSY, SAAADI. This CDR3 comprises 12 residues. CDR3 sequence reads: CASRRTEETQYF. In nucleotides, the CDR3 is TGCGCCAGCAGGCGGACTGAAGAGACCCAGTACTTC.

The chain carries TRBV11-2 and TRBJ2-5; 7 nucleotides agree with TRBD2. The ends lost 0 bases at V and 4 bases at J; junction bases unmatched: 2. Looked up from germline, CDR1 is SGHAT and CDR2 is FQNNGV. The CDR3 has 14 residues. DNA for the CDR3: TGTGCCAGCAGCTTAGACCCGGGAGGAGAGACCCAGTACTTC. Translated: CASSLDPGGETQYF.

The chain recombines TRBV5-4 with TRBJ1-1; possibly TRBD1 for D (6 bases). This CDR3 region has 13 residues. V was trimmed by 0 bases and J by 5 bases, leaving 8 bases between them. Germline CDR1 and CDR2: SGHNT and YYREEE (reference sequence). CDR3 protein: CASSLGRGTEAFF. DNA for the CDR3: TGTGCCAGCAGCTTGGGCAGGGGAACTGAAGCTTTCTTT.

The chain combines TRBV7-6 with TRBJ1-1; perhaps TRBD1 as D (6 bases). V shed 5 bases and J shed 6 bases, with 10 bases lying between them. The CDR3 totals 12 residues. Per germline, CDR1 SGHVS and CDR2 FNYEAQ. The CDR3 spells CASSPYRAEAFF. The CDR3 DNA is TGTGCCAGCAGCCCGTACAGGGCTGAAGCTTTCTTT.

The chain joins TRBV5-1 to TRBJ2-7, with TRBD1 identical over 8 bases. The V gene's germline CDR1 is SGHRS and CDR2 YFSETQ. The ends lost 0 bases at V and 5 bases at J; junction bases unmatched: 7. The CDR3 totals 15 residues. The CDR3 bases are TGCGCCAGCAGCTTGGCCTCCAGGGGGCCCCACGAGCAGTACTTC. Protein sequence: CASSLASRGPHEQYF.

CDR3 sequence: CASSQDPTSLYNEQFF. CDR3 bases: TGCGCCAGCAGCCAAGACCCCACTAGCCTTTACAATGAGCAGTTCTTC. V usage is TRBV4-3 and J usage is TRBJ2-1; maybe TRBD2 (6 bases). The ends were cut back, 0 bases at V and 4 bases at J, with 13 bases in the middle. The CDR3 contains 16 residues. Germline-derived CDR1 and CDR2 are LGHNA and YSLEER.

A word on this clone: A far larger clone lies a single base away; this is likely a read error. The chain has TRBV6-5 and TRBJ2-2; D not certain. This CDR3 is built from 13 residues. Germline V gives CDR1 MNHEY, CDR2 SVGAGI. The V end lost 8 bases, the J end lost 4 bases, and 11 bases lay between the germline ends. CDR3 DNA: TGTGCCAGCGAAAAGGAAAGCACCGGGGAGCTGTTTTTT. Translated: CASEKESTGELFF.